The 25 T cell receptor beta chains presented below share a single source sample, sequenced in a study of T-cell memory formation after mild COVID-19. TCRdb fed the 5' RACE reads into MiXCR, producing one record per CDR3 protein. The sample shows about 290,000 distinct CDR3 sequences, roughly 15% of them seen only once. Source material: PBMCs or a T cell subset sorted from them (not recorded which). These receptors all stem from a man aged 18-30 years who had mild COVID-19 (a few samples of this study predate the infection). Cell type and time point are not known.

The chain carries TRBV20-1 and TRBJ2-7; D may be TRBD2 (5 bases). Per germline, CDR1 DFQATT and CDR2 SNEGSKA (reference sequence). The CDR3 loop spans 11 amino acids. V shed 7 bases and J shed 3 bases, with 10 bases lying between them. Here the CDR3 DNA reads TGCAGTGTCGAGGGATACTACGAGCAGTACTTC. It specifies CSVEGYYEQYF.

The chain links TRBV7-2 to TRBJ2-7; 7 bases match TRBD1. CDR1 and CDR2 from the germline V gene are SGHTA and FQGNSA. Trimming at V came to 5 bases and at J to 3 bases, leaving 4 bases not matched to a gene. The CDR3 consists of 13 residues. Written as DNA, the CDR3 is TGTGCCAGCAGCCTGGGACAGTTCTACGAGCAGTACTTC. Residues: CASSLGQFYEQYF.

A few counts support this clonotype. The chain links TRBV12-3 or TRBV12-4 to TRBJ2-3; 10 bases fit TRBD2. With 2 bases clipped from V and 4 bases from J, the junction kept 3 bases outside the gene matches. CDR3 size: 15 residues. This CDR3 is CASSLFLAGADTQYF. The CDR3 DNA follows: TGTGCCAGCAGTTTATTCCTAGCGGGGGCAGATACGCAGTATTTT.

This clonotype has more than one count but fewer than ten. DNA of the CDR3: TGTGCCAGCAGTTCCTCAGGGGGCGTCTACAATGAGCAGTTCTTC. This encodes CASSSSGGVYNEQFF. This sequence joins TRBV6-2 or TRBV6-3 and TRBJ2-1; 8 positions match TRBD1. V dropped 4 bases and J dropped 3; count of bases not matched to a gene: 5. Germline CDR1 MNHEY, CDR2 SVGEGT. The CDR3 covers 15 residues.

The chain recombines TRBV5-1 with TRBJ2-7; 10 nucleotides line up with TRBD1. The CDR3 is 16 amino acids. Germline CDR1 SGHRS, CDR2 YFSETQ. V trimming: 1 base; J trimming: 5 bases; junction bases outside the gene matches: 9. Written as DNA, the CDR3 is TGCGCCAGCAGCTTGAACCCGGGACAGGGGCGGAACGAGCAGTACTTC. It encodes CASSLNPGQGRNEQYF.

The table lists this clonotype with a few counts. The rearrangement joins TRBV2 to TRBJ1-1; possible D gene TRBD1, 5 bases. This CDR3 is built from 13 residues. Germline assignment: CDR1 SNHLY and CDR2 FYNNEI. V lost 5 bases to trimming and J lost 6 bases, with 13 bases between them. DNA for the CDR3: TGTGCCAGCAGTCATCAGTGGGACGCTGAAGCTTTCTTT. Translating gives CASSHQWDAEAFF.

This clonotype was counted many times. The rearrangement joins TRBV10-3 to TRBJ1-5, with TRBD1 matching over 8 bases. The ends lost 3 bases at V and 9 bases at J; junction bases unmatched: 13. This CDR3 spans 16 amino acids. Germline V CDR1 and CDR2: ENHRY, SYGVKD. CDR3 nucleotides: TGTGCCATCAGTGAAGAGGACAGGGCCTCCAAGGGGCCCCAGCATTTT. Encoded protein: CAISEEDRASKGPQHF.

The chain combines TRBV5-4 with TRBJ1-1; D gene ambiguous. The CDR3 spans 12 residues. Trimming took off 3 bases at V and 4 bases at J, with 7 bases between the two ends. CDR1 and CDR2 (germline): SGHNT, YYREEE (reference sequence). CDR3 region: CASSSWGTEAFF. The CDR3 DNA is TGTGCCAGCAGCTCGTGGGGCACTGAAGCTTTCTTT.

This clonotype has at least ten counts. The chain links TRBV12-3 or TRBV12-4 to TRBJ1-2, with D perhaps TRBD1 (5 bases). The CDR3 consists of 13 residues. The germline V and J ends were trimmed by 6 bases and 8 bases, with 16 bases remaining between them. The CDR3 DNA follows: TGTGCCAGCAGGGGCGAAGGGGACTGGGGCTACACCTTC. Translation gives CASRGEGDWGYTF.

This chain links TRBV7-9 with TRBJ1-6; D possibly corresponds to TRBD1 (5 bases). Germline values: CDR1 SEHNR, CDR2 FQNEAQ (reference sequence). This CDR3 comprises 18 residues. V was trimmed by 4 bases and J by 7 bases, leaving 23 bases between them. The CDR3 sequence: CASSSPGGTLGLNSPLHF. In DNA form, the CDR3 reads TGTGCCAGCAGCTCTCCGGGCGGGACGCTAGGCCTGAATTCACCCCTCCACTTT.

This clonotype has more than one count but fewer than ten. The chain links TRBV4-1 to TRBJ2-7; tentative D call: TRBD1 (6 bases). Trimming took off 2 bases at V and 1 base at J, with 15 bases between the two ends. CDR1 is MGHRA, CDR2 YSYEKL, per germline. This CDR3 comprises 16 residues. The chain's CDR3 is CASSQSDSFESYEQYF. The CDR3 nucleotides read TGCGCCAGCAGCCAATCGGACAGCTTTGAGTCCTACGAGCAGTACTTC.

The CDR3 here is CASTMQGGQPQHF. The DNA of the CDR3 is TGTGCCAGCACTATGCAGGGTGGTCAGCCCCAGCATTTT. The chain couples TRBV2 to TRBJ1-5; perhaps TRBD1 as D (5 bases). The CDR3 length is 13 residues. CDR1 is SNHLY, CDR2 FYNNEI, per germline. V lost 7 bases, J lost 6 bases, and 13 bases lay in between.

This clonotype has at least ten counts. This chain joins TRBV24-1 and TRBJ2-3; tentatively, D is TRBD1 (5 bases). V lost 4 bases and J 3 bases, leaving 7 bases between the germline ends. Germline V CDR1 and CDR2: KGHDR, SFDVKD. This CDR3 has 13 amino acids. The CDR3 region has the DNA TGTGCCACCAGTGACCCAGGGACAGATACGCAGTATTTT. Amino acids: CATSDPGTDTQYF.

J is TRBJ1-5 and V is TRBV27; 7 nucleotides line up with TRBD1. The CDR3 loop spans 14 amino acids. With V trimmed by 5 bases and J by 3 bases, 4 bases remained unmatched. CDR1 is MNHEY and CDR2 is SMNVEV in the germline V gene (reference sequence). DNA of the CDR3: TGTGCCAGCAGTACCGACAGGGACAATCAGCCCCAGCATTTT. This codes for CASSTDRDNQPQHF.

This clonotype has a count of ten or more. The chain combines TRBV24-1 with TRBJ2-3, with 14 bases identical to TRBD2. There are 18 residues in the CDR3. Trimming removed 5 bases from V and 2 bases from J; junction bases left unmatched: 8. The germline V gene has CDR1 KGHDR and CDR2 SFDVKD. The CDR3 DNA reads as TGTGCCACCAGTGCAGGACTAGCGGGGGGCTCCTACACAGATACGCAGTATTTT. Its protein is CATSAGLAGGSYTDTQYF.

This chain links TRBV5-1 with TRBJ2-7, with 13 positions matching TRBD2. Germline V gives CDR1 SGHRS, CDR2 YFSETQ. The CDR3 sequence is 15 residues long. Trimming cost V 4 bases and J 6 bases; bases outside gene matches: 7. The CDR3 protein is CASSPTSGGGAEQYV. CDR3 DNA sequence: TGCGCCAGCAGCCCAACTAGCGGGGGGGGCGCCGAGCAGTACGTC.

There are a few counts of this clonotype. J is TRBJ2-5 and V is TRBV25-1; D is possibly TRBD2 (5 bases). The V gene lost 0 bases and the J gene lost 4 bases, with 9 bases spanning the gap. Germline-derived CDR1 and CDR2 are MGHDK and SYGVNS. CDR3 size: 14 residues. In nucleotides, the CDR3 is TGTGCCAGCAGTGAATACGGCAGCGGAGAGACCCAGTACTTC. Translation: CASSEYGSGETQYF.

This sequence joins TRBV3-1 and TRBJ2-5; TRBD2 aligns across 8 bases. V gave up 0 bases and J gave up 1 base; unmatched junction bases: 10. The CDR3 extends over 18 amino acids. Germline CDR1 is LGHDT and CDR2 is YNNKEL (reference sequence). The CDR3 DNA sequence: TGTGCCAGCAGCCAAGATTTCAGGGCGGGGGGCAGCCAAGAGACCCAGTACTTC. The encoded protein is CASSQDFRAGGSQETQYF.

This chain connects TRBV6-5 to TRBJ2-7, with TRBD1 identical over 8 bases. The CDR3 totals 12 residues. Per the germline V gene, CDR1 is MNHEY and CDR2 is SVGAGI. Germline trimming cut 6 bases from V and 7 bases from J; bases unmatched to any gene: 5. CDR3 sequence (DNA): TGTGCCAGCAGGCCCCGGGACAGGGAGCAGTACTTC. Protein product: CASRPRDREQYF.

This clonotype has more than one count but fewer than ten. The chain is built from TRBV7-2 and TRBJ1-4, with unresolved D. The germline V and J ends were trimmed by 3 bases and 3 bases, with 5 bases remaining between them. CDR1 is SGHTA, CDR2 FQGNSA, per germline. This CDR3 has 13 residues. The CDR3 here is CASSFMSNEKLFF. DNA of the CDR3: TGTGCCAGCAGCTTTATGTCTAATGAAAAACTGTTTTTT.

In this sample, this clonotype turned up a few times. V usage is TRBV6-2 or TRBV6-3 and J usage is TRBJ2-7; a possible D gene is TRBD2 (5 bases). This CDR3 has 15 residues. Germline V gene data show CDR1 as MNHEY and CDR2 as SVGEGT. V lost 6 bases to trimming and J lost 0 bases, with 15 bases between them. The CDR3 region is CASSPGLMSSYEQYF. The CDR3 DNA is TGTGCCAGCAGCCCCGGACTGATGAGCTCCTACGAGCAGTACTTC.

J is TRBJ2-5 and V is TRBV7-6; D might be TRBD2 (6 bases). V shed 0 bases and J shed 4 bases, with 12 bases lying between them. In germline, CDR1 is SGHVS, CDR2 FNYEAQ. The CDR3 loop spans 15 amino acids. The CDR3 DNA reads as TGTGCCAGCAGCTTAGCGTTGGGGGGAGGAGAGACCCAGTACTTC. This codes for CASSLALGGGETQYF.

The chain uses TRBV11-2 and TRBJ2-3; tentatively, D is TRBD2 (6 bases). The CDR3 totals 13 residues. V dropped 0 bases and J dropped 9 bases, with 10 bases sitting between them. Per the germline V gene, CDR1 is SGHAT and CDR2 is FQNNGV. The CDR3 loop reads CASSLDLGRTQYF. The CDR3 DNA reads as TGTGCCAGCAGCTTAGATCTAGGGAGGACGCAGTATTTT.

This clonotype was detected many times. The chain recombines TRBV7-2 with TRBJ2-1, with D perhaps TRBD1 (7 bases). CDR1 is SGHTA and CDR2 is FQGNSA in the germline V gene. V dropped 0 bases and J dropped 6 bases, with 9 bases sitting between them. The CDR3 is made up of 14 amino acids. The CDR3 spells CASSLARGANEQFF. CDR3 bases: TGTGCCAGCAGCTTAGCCAGGGGGGCCAATGAGCAGTTCTTC.

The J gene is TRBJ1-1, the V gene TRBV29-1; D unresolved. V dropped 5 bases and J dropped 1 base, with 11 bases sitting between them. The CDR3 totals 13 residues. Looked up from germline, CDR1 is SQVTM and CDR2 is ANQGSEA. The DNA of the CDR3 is TGCAGCGTTTACCCCGACACGAACACTGAAGCTTTCTTT. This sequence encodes CSVYPDTNTEAFF.